This T cell receptor beta chain originates from a study of blood T cell repertoires in COVID-19. Study as a whole: Collection of acute and convalescent COVID-19 samples took place in the United States, Italy and Spain.

The junction had 8 bases not matched to a gene; V was cut back by 6 bases and J by 8 bases. This CDR3 region has 15 residues. Per the germline V gene, CDR1 is MDHEN and CDR2 is SYDVKM. Libraries were prepared by immunoSEQ multiplex PCR; TCRdb keeps only in-frame clonotypes and omits some of them. The sample has more than 110,000 clones, 60% to 80% seen once; the top ten hold over 2.5%. Researchers sorted participants into cohorts using their self-reported clinical history. Sequencing used PBMCs or T cells enriched from blood (not recorded which). The clonotype was recovered from a woman aged 45 to 65 who had recovered from COVID-19. The chain joins TRBV28 to TRBJ2-1; 12 bases fit TRBD1. The CDR3 is CASRSAGTGGYEQFF. For the CDR3, the DNA is TGTGCCAGCAGATCCGCCGGGACAGGGGGCTATGAGCAGTTCTTC. Full variable domain (remainder filled in from reference TRBV28 and TRBJ2-1): DVKVTQSSRYLVKRTGEKVFLECVQDMDHENMFWYRQDPGLGLRLIYFSYDVKMKEKGDIPEGYSVSREKKERFSLILESASTNQTSMYLCASRSAGTGGYEQFFGPGTRLTVL.